A single sample is the source of the 3 T cell receptor beta chains below, sequenced in a study of T cell responses to AZD1222 COVID-19 vaccine (dated by TCRdb to the early 2020s). The time point label, as the study defines it: baseline before first vaccination. To prepare the library, the immunoSEQ multiplex PCR assay was applied. The table was pulled from immuneACCESS by TCRdb, which kept in-frame rearrangements only. Such tables lose some clones; where checked, under half of the loss comes from unresolved V genes, and the rest has no known cause. The sample table records around 97,000 clones; roughly 87% of these occur just once. About 5% of the sample lies in the top ten. The sample here was peripheral blood, taken on day 0 of AZD1222 vaccination. The source of these receptors is an adult in good health.

This clone has just one count. The chain combines TRBV6-5 with TRBJ1-5; TRBD1 is a possible D gene (5 bases). The CDR3 is 14 amino acids. Per the germline V gene, CDR1 is MNHEY and CDR2 is SVGAGI. Trimming pared 1 base from V and 7 bases from J, leaving 11 bases between. CDR3 amino acids: CASSYLGVGQPQHF. The CDR3 bases are TGTGCCAGCAGTTACTTAGGGGTTGGGCAGCCCCAGCATTTT.

The V call is TRBV19, the J call TRBJ1-5; 9 bases fit TRBD1. Germline V gene lookup returns CDR1 LNHDA and CDR2 SQIVND (reference sequence). This CDR3 contains 16 residues. V lost 4 bases to trimming and J lost 4 bases; unmatched junction nucleotides: 8. The CDR3 region is CASSKAGQGSNQPQHF. The CDR3 region has the DNA TGTGCCAGTAGTAAGGCCGGACAGGGGTCTAATCAGCCCCAGCATTTT.

The chain carries TRBV4-1 and TRBJ1-1; D perhaps matches TRBD1 (5 bases). The CDR3 covers 13 residues. V was shortened by 3 bases and J by 6 bases, with 11 bases between the two germline ends. Looked up from germline, CDR1 is MGHRA and CDR2 is YSYEKL. This chain's CDR3 is CASSQASGAEAFF. The DNA of the CDR3 is TGCGCCAGCAGCCAGGCGTCGGGGGCTGAAGCTTTCTTT.